This TCR beta chain was found in a study of blood T cell repertoires in COVID-19 (TCRdb year 2020). Study-wide context: Collaborator samples came from the United States, Italy and Spain and covered acute and convalescent phases of COVID-19. The prospective study material was composed of cDNA or gDNA derived from T cells, B-cell-depleted T cells, or PBMCs. The dataset comprised deeply sampled blood TCRbeta repertoires from subjects exposed to, actively infected with, or recovered from COVID-19. The repertoires were released in a freely available public database intended as a resource for research on the immune response to SARS-CoV-2. Samples came from the ongoing ImmuneRACE study (first 160 participants) plus 1,254 subjects from 6 global collaborators. Sample metadata almost always included a de-identified subject ID, COVID-19 status, age in years and sex. Where HLA class I and class II types were available, the types were taken from metadata supplied by the sample provider, not from assay-based typing. Study-wide findings and limitations: Clinical and demographic metadata were provided uncurated, with the amount varying by source and participant.

TCRbeta CDR3 regions were amplified from genomic DNA by means of the immunoSEQ Assay, a bias-controlled multiplex PCR. The paper's processing steps were these. The number of nucleated cells in each sample was estimated from the amplification of reference gene primers within the assay. Sequence reads were collapsed and filtered to measure the absolute abundance of every unique TCRbeta CDR3 rearrangement. For each sample, productive Simpson clonality was calculated by taking the square root of Simpson's diversity index across productive rearrangements. Not all clones reach the TCRdb copy of this immuneACCESS table, which keeps in-frame sequences only. Checked studies attribute under half of the gap to unresolved V genes and leave the rest unexplained. The D gene and trimming were derived from the DNA, and the V and J assignments and clone size from that table. This sample has some 330,000 clones in its table, and more than 90% of those were observed once. Clones ranked in the top ten supply approximately 17% of the sample.

Points on this clone: No antigen is known for it. It has no much larger one-base neighbor in the sample; base qualities were not kept.

Participants in the prospective study were aged roughly 18 to 89 years, lived in 20 to 25 United States geographic areas, and enrolled through a virtual design. In the prospective study, cohorts were assigned on the basis of participant-reported clinical history obtained from a screening survey and a study questionnaire. Recovered participants in ImmuneRACE Cohort 3 were defined as having two consecutive negative NP/OP PCR tests, clearance from a healthcare professional, or resolution of symptoms. Mobile phlebotomists in the prospective study collected whole blood, serum and a nasopharyngeal or oropharyngeal swab from every participant. Prospective study participants could optionally give additional blood draws and questionnaires over an approximately 2-month period. Prospective study blood samples were shipped either frozen or at room temperature before DNA extraction. Based on the germline V gene (reference sequence), the CDR1 and CDR2 sequences are GTSNPN and SVGIG. Counted from cysteine to phenylalanine, this CDR3 has 12 amino acids. Only the CDR3 DNA stays, 36 bases, in frame from base 1. At the junction V is shortened by 2 bases and J by 6 bases, with 10 bases in between.

This TCR was recovered from a woman aged 25 to 39 who had recovered from COVID-19. The V gene is TRBV30 and the J gene is TRBJ1-2; a tentative D match to TRBD1 spans 5 bases. Sequencing used PBMCs or T cells enriched from blood (not recorded which). The CDR3: CAWSYVGDGYTF. The DNA sequence reads TGTGCCTGGAGTTACGTAGGGGATGGCTACACCTTC. Here the CDR3 is joined to the reference TRBV30 and TRBJ1-2 genes, and the full variable domain is: SQTIHQWPATLVQPVGSPLSLECTVEGTSNPNLYWYRQAAGRGLQLLFYSVGIGQISSEVPQNLSASRPQDRQFILSSKKLLLSDSGFYLCAWSYVGDGYTFGSGTRLTVV.